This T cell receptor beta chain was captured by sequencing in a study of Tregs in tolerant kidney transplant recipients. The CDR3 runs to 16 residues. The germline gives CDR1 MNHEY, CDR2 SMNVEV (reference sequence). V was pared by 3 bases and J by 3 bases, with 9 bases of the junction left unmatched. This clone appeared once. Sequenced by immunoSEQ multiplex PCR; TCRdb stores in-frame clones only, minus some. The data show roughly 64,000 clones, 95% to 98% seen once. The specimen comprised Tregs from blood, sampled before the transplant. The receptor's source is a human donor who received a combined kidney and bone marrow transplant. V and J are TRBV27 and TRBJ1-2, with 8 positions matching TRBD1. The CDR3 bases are TGTGCCAGCAGTTTCCATGGACAGGGTGCGGACTATGGCTACACCTTC. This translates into CASSFHGQGADYGYTF.